This entry concerns a single T cell receptor beta chain. Each donor contributed about 100,000 T cells on average, unsorted. Sequenced by immunoSEQ multiplex PCR; TCRdb stores in-frame clones only, minus some. This table holds fewer than 35,000 clones, roughly 95% found once. This sample is drawn from a study of T cells in tuberculosis. For the study at large: CD1B tetramers identified T cells specific for mycobacterial lipid GMM.

V shed 3 bases, J shed 2 bases, and the junction held 2 bases outside the gene matches. Germline V lookup: CDR1 MGHRA, CDR2 YSYEKL. The length of the CDR3 is 15 residues. The chain links TRBV4-1 to TRBJ2-1, with 9 bases fitting TRBD2. Sequencing was carried out using PBMCs. This TCR was sampled from a donor aged 10 to 29 with latent tuberculosis or without tuberculosis infection. CDR3 in amino acids: CASSHGGGAYNEQFF. The CDR3 DNA follows: TGCGCCAGCAGCCACGGCGGGGGGGCCTACAATGAGCAGTTCTTC.